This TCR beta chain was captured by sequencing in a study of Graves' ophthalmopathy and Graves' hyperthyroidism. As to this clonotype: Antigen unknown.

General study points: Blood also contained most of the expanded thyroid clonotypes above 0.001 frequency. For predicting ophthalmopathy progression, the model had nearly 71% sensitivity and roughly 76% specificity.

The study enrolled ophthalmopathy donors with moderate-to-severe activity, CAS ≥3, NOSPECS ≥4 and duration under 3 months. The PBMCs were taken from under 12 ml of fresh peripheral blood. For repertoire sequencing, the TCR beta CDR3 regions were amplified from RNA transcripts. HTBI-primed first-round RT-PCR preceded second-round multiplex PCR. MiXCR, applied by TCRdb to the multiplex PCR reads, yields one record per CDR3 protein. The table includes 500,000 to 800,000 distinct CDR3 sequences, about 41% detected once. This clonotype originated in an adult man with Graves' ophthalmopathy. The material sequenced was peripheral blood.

DNA of the CDR3: TGTGCCAGCAGCGAATTAGGGGGACAGGGTACCTACGAGCAGTACTTC. Translating gives CASSELGGQGTYEQYF. The V gene is TRBV5-6, the J gene TRBJ2-7, with TRBD1 matching over 9 bases. This CDR3 contains 16 residues. Per germline, CDR1 SGHDT and CDR2 YYEEEE. After removal of 4 bases from V and 2 bases from J, the junction contained 10 bases not matched to a gene.